This T cell receptor beta chain was captured in a study of T cells in Graves' hyperthyroidism and ophthalmopathy. A NOSPECS grade of at least 4, a Clinical Activity Score of at least 3 and duration under 3 months were recorded in ophthalmopathy patients. Out of less than 12 ml of fresh peripheral blood came the PBMCs. Trimming pared 1 base from V and 2 bases from J, leaving 11 bases between. Germline-derived CDR1 and CDR2 are MGHRA and YSYEKL. This CDR3 contains 15 residues. RNA transcripts yielded amplified TCR beta CDR3 regions. HTBI primers were used for first-round RT-PCR of the TCR CDR3. TCRdb reprocessed the multiplex PCR reads via MiXCR and lists one record per CDR3 protein. The sample consists of a few hundred thousand distinct CDR3 sequences, roughly an eighth of them appearing once. A note on this clonotype: Its antigen is not identified.

Study-wide points: With a median lead of roughly 6.2 months before onset, the model predicted ophthalmopathy.

The J gene is TRBJ2-5, the V gene TRBV4-1; D remains ambiguous. This receptor was identified in a woman aged 40 to 50 with Graves' ophthalmopathy. The sample taken for sequencing was blood. This chain's CDR3 is CASSQVGLGQETQYF. The CDR3 nucleotides are TGCGCCAGCAGCCAAGTAGGGTTAGGGCAAGAGACCCAGTACTTC.